This TCR beta chain was retrieved from a study of neurological immune-mediated disorders. The germline V gene encodes CDR1 SGHRS and CDR2 YFSETQ. The CDR3 consists of 15 residues. V shed 1 base and J shed 7 bases, with 12 bases lying between them. Over 160 million TCR-beta sequences from 15-18 subjects were obtained in each sequencing run. TCRdb redid the calling of the 5' RACE reads with MiXCR, one entry per CDR3 protein. In the table there are approximately 60,000 distinct CDR3 sequences, less than 5% of which are singletons. General study results and limits: Phylogenetic grouping assigned the repertoires of 18 of 34 multiple sclerosis patients to one related-CDR3 cluster, which constitutes a possible signature.

As for this clonotype: Its matching antigen is unknown.

The source is a man aged 45 to 65 with multiple sclerosis. The chain has TRBV5-1 and TRBJ1-6; weak D call: TRBD1 (5 bases). The sequencing sample was made of PBMCs. The CDR3 DNA reads TGCGCCAGCAGCTTGATGCAGGGAAGCAATTCACCCCTCCACTTT. It is translated as CASSLMQGSNSPLHF.